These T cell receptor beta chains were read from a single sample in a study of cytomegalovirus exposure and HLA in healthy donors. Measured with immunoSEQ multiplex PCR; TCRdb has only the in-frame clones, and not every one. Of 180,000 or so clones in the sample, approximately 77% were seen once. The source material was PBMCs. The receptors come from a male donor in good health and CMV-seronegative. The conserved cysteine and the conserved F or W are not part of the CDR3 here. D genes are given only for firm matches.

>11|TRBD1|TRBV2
ASSRQGWYEQY
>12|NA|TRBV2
ASSEALGRYGYT
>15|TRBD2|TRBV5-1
ASSSIAGGFNNNEQF
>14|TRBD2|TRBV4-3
ASSQELAGGQETQY
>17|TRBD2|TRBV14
ASSQDLGLAAISYNEQF
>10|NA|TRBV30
AWAQGSYEQY
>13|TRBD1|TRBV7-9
SSSLPGTVNEKLF
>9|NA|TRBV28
ASTLKNEQF
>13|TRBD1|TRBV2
ASIGTGGIADTQY
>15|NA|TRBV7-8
ASSPIKDRWSNQPQH
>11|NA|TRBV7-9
SSSQQGNTEAF
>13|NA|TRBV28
ASSPPVTGQKEQY
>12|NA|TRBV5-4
ASTIPGGLTEAF
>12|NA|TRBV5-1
ASSLNDRSYGYT
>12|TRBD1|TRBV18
ASSPDRANYGYT
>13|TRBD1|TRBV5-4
ASSLYGTGNEKLF
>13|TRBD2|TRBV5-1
ASSTERGGSDEQF
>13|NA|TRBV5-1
ASSLGGTSNQPQH
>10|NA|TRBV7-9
SSSSLGTEQY
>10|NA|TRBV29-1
SVGSMNTEAF
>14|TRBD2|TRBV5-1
ASSPTGLAANNEQF
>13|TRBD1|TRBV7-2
ASSRRTGRGETQY
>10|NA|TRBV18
ASSPGGGEAF
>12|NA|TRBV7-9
ASSPGLDYNEQF
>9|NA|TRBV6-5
ASWGDVRAF
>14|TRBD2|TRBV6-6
ASSRGGAEGKNIQY
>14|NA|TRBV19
ASSISETSSYNEQF
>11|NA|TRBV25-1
ASSEPPQETQY
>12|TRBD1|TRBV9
ASSERGQGFGYT
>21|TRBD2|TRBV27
ASSLSGLLGLAGGRGNTGELF
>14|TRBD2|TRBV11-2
ASSPRTSGPSYEQY
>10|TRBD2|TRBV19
ASHRGDGEQY
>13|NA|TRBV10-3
AISEGRMESIRQF
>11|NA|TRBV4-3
ASSQDPRGEQY
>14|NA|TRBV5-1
ASSQITGQGNEKLF
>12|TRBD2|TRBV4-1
ASSQVTSVNEQY
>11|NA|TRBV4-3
ASSQDRVGFQY